This is a list of T cell receptor beta chains from one sample in a study of blood T cell repertoires in COVID-19. The data were produced by immunoSEQ multiplex PCR, yet TCRdb's version contains in-frame clones alone and is incomplete. The profile shows a few hundred thousand clones, 86% of them singletons. The specimen sequenced was peripheral blood. The receptors shown here come from a woman aged 25 to 45 with active or convalescent COVID-19. CDR3s include the opening cysteine and the closing phenylalanine or tryptophan. A D gene is named only where the DNA matches it firmly. Expanded clones get a size class; other rows say once, few or many, or leave the size out.

D gene: TRBD2; V gene: TRBV7-3; J gene: TRBJ2-2; clone size: .; CDR3 DNA: TGTGCCAGCAGCCAGACCGGGACTAGCGGTAACACCGGGGAGCTGTTTTTT; CDR3 protein: CASSQTGTSGNTGELFF
D gene: .; V gene: TRBV7-3; J gene: TRBJ1-1; clone size: .; CDR3 DNA: TGTGCCAGCAGCTTACGCGCGGGAAACACTGAAGCTTTCTTT; CDR3 protein: CASSLRAGNTEAFF
D gene: .; V gene: TRBV6-5; J gene: TRBJ2-6; clone size: .; CDR3 DNA: TGTGCCAGCAGCCGCAGCGGTTCTGGGGCCAACGTCCTGACTTTC; CDR3 protein: CASSRSGSGANVLTF
D gene: .; V gene: TRBV5-5; J gene: TRBJ2-1; clone size: .; CDR3 DNA: TGTGCCAGCAGCTTGCCCTCCCGGGAGCAGTTCTTC; CDR3 protein: CASSLPSREQFF
D gene: .; V gene: TRBV5-1; J gene: TRBJ1-1; clone size: .; CDR3 DNA: TGCGCCAGCGGGATTCTTGAGGGTTCCGGCACTGAAGCTTTCTTT; CDR3 protein: CASGILEGSGTEAFF
D gene: TRBD1; V gene: TRBV7-2; J gene: TRBJ2-2; clone size: .; CDR3 DNA: TGTGCCAGCAGCCCACGGACAGGAGTCGTCCCCGGGGAGCTGTTTTTT; CDR3 protein: CASSPRTGVVPGELFF
D gene: TRBD1; V gene: TRBV6-6; J gene: TRBJ1-4; clone size: .; CDR3 DNA: TGTGCCAGCAGTTCAGCAGGGGGATACGAAAAACTGTTTTTT; CDR3 protein: CASSSAGGYEKLFF
D gene: .; V gene: TRBV7-2; J gene: TRBJ1-3; clone size: few; CDR3 DNA: TGTGCCAGCAGCTTACAGACAGGTCTAGGAAACACCATATATTTT; CDR3 protein: CASSLQTGLGNTIYF
D gene: .; V gene: TRBV27; J gene: TRBJ2-1; clone size: .; CDR3 DNA: TGTGCCAGCGCGGGATCCTACAATGAGCAGTTCTTC; CDR3 protein: CASAGSYNEQFF
D gene: .; V gene: TRBV2; J gene: TRBJ1-3; clone size: .; CDR3 DNA: TGTGCCAGCTTTTTACGAGGTGGAAACACCATATATTTT; CDR3 protein: CASFLRGGNTIYF
D gene: .; V gene: TRBV28; J gene: TRBJ2-6; clone size: .; CDR3 DNA: TGTGCCAGCACCCTCTCTGGGGCCAACGTCCTGACTTTC; CDR3 protein: CASTLSGANVLTF
D gene: TRBD1; V gene: TRBV7-2; J gene: TRBJ1-5; clone size: .; CDR3 DNA: TGTGCCAGCAGCCCGACCGGGACAGATAATCAGCCCCAGCATTTT; CDR3 protein: CASSPTGTDNQPQHF
D gene: TRBD2; V gene: TRBV10-2; J gene: TRBJ2-7; clone size: .; CDR3 DNA: TGCGCCAGCAGACCAGGACTAGCGATGCACGAGCAGTACTTC; CDR3 protein: CASRPGLAMHEQYF
D gene: TRBD1; V gene: TRBV30; J gene: TRBJ1-2; clone size: .; CDR3 DNA: TGTGCCTGGGCCCCCTTTGCGGGACAGGGTATGGGTGGCTACACCTTC; CDR3 protein: CAWAPFAGQGMGGYTF
D gene: .; V gene: TRBV6-1; J gene: TRBJ2-3; clone size: .; CDR3 DNA: TGTGCCAGCAGTGACGGGGGATTGGGCACAGATACGCAGTATTTT; CDR3 protein: CASSDGGLGTDTQYF
D gene: .; V gene: TRBV2; J gene: TRBJ1-1; clone size: .; CDR3 DNA: TGTGCCAGCAGTCGCATCCTAGGACAAGGCACTGAAGCTTTCTTT; CDR3 protein: CASSRILGQGTEAFF
D gene: TRBD1; V gene: TRBV10-3; J gene: TRBJ1-4; clone size: .; CDR3 DNA: TGTGCCATCAGCAGGACAGGGGACGCCGAAGAAAAACTGTTTTTT; CDR3 protein: CAISRTGDAEEKLFF
D gene: .; V gene: TRBV5-5; J gene: TRBJ2-7; clone size: .; CDR3 DNA: TGTGCCAGCAGCGCCCATGGGGCAGGGGTCTACGAGCAGTACTTC; CDR3 protein: CASSAHGAGVYEQYF
D gene: .; V gene: TRBV9; J gene: TRBJ1-6; clone size: .; CDR3 DNA: TGTGCCAGCAGCCCCTTCCGTAATTCACCCCTCCACTTT; CDR3 protein: CASSPFRNSPLHF
D gene: .; V gene: TRBV6-5; J gene: TRBJ2-7; clone size: .; CDR3 DNA: TGTGCCAGCTGCGGCTCCCGCTCCTACGAGCAGTACTTC; CDR3 protein: CASCGSRSYEQYF
D gene: TRBD1; V gene: TRBV28; J gene: TRBJ2-7; clone size: .; CDR3 DNA: TGTGCCAGCAGTTCCCATCAGGGGGCCTACGAGCAGTACTTC; CDR3 protein: CASSSHQGAYEQYF
D gene: .; V gene: TRBV5-1; J gene: TRBJ1-5; clone size: .; CDR3 DNA: TGCGCCAGCAGCTTGACCGGGATAAGCAATCAGCCCCAGCATTTT; CDR3 protein: CASSLTGISNQPQHF